The next 10 T cell receptor beta chains were all read from a single sample in a study of blood T cell repertoires in COVID-19. Here immunoSEQ multiplex PCR was the method, and the copy in TCRdb shows in-frame clones only, minus some. The sample records roughly 310,000 clones, under 90% being singletons. Sequencing was performed on peripheral blood. The receptors derive from a woman in her twenties or thirties with COVID-19, enrolled during active disease.

The rearrangement links TRBV27 to TRBJ1-1; D is ambiguous. The CDR3 loop spans 14 amino acids. Trimming took off 10 bases at V and 1 base at J, with 16 bases between the two ends. In germline, CDR1 is MNHEY, CDR2 SMNVEV (reference sequence). This chain's CDR3 is CATFRVGANTEAFF. The CDR3 DNA sequence: TGTGCCACTTTCCGGGTCGGAGCGAACACTGAAGCTTTCTTT.

This sequence joins TRBV10-3 and TRBJ1-1; D call uncertain. Germline V gene data show CDR1 as ENHRY and CDR2 as SYGVKD. V was shortened by 6 bases and J by 5 bases, with 13 bases between the two germline ends. The CDR3 length is 13 residues. DNA for the CDR3: TGTGCCATCAGCGGCCAAGGGAGGACTGAAGCTTTCTTT. Protein: CAISGQGRTEAFF.

This chain links TRBV10-2 with TRBJ1-6, with 7 bases that match TRBD1. There are 16 residues in the CDR3. J was trimmed by 7 bases and V by 6 bases; bases with no gene match: 12. From germline, CDR1 is WSHSY and CDR2 SAAADI. This CDR3 is CASRVAWDSGNSPLHF. The CDR3 nucleotides are TGCGCCAGCAGGGTCGCTTGGGACAGCGGAAATTCACCCCTCCACTTT.

This rearrangement joins TRBV19 to TRBJ1-3; D remains unclear. The CDR3 is 12 residues long. CDR1 and CDR2 from the germline V gene are LNHDA and SQIVND (reference sequence). CDR3 DNA: TGTGCGGCAAGTAACTCTGGAAACACCATATATTTT. It codes for CAASNSGNTIYF. Full variable domain (missing parts from reference TRBV19 and TRBJ1-3): DGGITQSPKYLFRKEGQNVTLSCEQNLNHDAMYWYRQDPGQGLRLIYYSQIVNDFQKGDIAEGYSVSREKKESFPLTVTSAQKNPTAFYLCAASNSGNTIYFGEGSWLTVV.

J is TRBJ1-1 and V is TRBV7-9, with 9 bases matching TRBD1. The CDR3 spans 15 residues. In germline, CDR1 is SEHNR, CDR2 FQNEAQ (reference sequence). The V and J ends lost 5 bases and 7 bases, in that order; junction bases with no gene match: 11. CDR3 loop: CASSRPGQGIFEAFF. The CDR3 DNA sequence: TGTGCCAGCAGCCGTCCGGGACAGGGAATCTTTGAAGCTTTCTTT.

The chain is built from TRBV19 and TRBJ1-1, with 7 bases aligning to TRBD1. V shed 6 bases, J shed 8 bases, and the junction held 9 bases outside the gene matches. Germline-derived CDR1 and CDR2 are LNHDA and SQIVND (reference sequence). CDR3 size: 13 residues. DNA of the CDR3: TGTGCCAGTAGACCCGGGGGACAGTTAGAAGCTTTCTTT. Translating gives CASRPGGQLEAFF. The entire variable domain, with the rest obtained from reference TRBV19 and TRBJ1-1, is as follows: DGGITQSPKYLFRKEGQNVTLSCEQNLNHDAMYWYRQDPGQGLRLIYYSQIVNDFQKGDIAEGYSVSREKKESFPLTVTSAQKNPTAFYLCASRPGGQLEAFFGQGTRLTVV.

This clone has only a few counts. The chain recombines TRBV4-1 with TRBJ2-3, with TRBD2 identical over 7 bases. Germline V lookup: CDR1 MGHRA, CDR2 YSYEKL. Trimming cost V 1 base and J 1 base; bases outside gene matches: 5. CDR3 length: 16 amino acids. CDR3 residues: CASSQGAGEGTDTQYF. DNA for the CDR3: TGCGCCAGCAGCCAAGGGGCGGGAGAGGGCACAGATACGCAGTATTTT.

The V and J genes are TRBV9 and TRBJ2-1; D is possibly TRBD2 (5 bases). This CDR3 is 11 amino acids long. Deletions cut 4 bases from V and 9 bases from J, with 8 bases between. The germline CDR1 and CDR2 sequences are SGDLS and YYNGEE. CDR3 region: CASSTSSEQFF. The CDR3 nucleotides are TGTGCCAGCAGCACTAGTAGTGAGCAGTTCTTC.

The V gene is TRBV27, the J gene TRBJ1-2, with D hard to call. The CDR3 is 15 residues long. With 3 bases removed from V and 5 bases from J, the gap between germline ends came to 16 bases. Germline values: CDR1 MNHEY, CDR2 SMNVEV (reference sequence). The CDR3 region is CASSFSREGRYGYTF. The DNA for the CDR3 is TGTGCCAGCAGTTTTAGTCGGGAGGGTAGGTATGGCTACACCTTC.

The chain recombines TRBV7-9 with TRBJ1-1; the D gene is possibly TRBD1 (5 bases). Germline CDR1 and CDR2: SEHNR and FQNEAQ (reference sequence). The CDR3 runs 11 residues. Trimming left V 7 bases short and J 11 bases short, with 14 bases between. The CDR3 DNA reads as TGTGCCAGCACCTCGGGACTCTTGGCTTTCTTT. It yields the protein CASTSGLLAFF.